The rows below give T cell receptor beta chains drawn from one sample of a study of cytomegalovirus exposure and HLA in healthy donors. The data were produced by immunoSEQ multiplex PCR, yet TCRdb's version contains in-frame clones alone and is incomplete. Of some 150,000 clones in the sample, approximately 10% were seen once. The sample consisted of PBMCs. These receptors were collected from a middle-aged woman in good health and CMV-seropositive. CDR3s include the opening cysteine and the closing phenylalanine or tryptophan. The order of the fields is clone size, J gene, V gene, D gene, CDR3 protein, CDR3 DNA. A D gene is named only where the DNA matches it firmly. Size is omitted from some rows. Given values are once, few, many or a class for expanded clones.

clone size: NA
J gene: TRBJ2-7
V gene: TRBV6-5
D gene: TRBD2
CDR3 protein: CASSYGTSGTYEQYF
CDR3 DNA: TGTGCCAGCAGTTACGGGACTAGCGGAACATACGAGCAGTACTTC

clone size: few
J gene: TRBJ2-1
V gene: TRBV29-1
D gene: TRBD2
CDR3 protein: CSVEDFKRGAYNEQFF
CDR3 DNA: TGCAGCGTTGAAGATTTCAAGCGGGGGGCCTACAATGAGCAGTTCTTC

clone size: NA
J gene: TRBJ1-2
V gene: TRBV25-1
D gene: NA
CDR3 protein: CALGVGYTF
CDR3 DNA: TGTGCCTTAGGAGTTGGCTACACCTTC

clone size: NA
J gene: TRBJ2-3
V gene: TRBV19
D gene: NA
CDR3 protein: CASSLRQGGDTQYF
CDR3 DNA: TGTGCCAGTAGCCTTAGACAGGGAGGAGATACGCAGTATTTT

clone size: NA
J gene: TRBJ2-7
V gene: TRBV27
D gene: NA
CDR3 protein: CASRKNGEQYF
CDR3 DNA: TGTGCCAGCAGGAAAAACGGCGAGCAGTACTTC

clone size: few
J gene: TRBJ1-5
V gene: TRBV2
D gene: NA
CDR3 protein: CASSSDSGNQPQHF
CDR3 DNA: TGTGCCAGCAGTTCGGACAGCGGAAATCAGCCCCAGCATTTT

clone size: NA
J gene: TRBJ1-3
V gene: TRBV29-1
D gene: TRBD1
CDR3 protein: CSVDLGQGAQSGNTIYF
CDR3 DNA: TGCAGCGTTGACCTCGGACAGGGGGCGCAGTCTGGAAACACCATATATTTT

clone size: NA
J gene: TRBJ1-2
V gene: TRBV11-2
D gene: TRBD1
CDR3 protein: CASSPGQGHGGYTF
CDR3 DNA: TGTGCCAGCAGCCCGGGACAGGGTCATGGTGGCTACACCTTC

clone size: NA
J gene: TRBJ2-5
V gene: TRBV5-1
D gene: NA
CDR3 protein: CASSLWGQGQETQYF
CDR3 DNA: TGCGCCAGCAGCTTGTGGGGTCAGGGCCAAGAGACCCAGTACTTC

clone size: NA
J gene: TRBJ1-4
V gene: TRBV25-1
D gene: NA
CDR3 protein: CASSDSLTNEKLFF
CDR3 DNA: TGTGCCAGCAGTGATTCCCTAACTAATGAAAAACTGTTTTTT

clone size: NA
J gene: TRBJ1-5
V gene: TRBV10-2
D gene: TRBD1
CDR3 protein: CASSQGAQGGQPQHF
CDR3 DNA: TGCGCCAGCAGCCAGGGGGCGCAGGGGGGTCAGCCCCAGCATTTT

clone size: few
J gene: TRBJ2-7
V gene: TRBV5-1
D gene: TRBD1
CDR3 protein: CASSVGQGPYEQYF
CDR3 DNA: TGCGCCAGCAGCGTAGGACAGGGACCCTACGAGCAGTACTTC

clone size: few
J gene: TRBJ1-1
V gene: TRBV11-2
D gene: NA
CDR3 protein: CASSLTGHLEAFF
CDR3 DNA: TGTGCCAGCAGCTTAACTGGGCACCTTGAAGCTTTCTTT

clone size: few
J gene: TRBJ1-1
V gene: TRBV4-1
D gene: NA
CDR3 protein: CASSQDSDTEAFF
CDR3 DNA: TGCGCCAGCAGCCAAGATAGTGACACTGAAGCTTTCTTT

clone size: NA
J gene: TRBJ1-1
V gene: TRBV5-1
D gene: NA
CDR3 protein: CASREPLGPSAEAFF
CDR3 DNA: TGCGCCAGCAGGGAACCTTTAGGTCCGAGCGCTGAAGCTTTCTTT

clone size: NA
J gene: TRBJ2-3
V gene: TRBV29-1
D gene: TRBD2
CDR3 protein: CSVERLAGDTDTQYF
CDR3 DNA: TGCAGCGTTGAGCGGCTAGCGGGGGACACAGATACGCAGTATTTT

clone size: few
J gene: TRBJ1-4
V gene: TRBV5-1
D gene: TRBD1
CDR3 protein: CASSLPDRGGEKLFF
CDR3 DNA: TGCGCCAGCAGCTTGCCGGACAGGGGTGGAGAAAAACTGTTTTTT

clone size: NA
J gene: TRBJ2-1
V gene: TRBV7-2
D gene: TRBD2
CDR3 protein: CASSQAAGGINEQFF
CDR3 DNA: TGTGCCAGCAGCCAAGCGGCGGGGGGGATCAATGAGCAGTTCTTC

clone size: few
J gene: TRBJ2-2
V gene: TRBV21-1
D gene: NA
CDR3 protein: CASSKARTGGTGELFF
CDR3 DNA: TGTGCCAGCAGCAAAGCACGGACAGGGGGTACCGGGGAGCTGTTTTTT

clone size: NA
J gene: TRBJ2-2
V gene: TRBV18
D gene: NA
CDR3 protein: CASSPRGNGQNTGELFF
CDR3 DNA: TGTGCCAGCTCACCACGCGGCAACGGTCAGAACACCGGGGAGCTGTTTTTT

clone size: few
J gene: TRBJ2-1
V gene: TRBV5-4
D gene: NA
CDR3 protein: CASSLASDRQFF
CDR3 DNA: TGTGCCAGCAGCTTGGCGTCGGACAGGCAGTTCTTC

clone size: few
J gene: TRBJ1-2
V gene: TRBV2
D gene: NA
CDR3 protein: CASSIRQVYGYTF
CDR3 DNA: TGTGCCAGCAGCATCCGACAGGTCTATGGCTACACCTTC

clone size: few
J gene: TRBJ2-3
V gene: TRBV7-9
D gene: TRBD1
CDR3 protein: CAGTYTGGSDTQYF
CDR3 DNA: TGTGCCGGGACCTACACAGGGGGATCAGATACGCAGTATTTT

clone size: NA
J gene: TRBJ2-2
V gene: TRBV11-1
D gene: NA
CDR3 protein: CASSEGAGPTGELFF
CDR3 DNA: TGTGCCAGCAGCGAAGGGGCAGGGCCCACCGGGGAGCTGTTTTTT

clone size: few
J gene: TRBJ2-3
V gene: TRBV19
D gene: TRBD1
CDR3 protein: CASSKGQGVGTQYF
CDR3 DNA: TGTGCCAGTAGTAAAGGACAGGGAGTCGGTACGCAGTATTTT

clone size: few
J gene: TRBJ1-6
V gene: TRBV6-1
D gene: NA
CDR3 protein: CASGGASSYNSPLHF
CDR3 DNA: TGTGCCAGCGGAGGGGCGAGCTCCTATAATTCACCCCTCCACTTT

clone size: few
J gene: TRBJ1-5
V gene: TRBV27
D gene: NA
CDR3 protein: CASSFGYSNQPQHF
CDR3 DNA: TGTGCCAGCAGTTTCGGTTATAGCAATCAGCCCCAGCATTTT

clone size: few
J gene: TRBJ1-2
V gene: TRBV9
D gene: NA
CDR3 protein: CASSVADGSYGYTF
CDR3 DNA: TGTGCCAGCAGCGTAGCGGACGGGAGCTATGGCTACACCTTC

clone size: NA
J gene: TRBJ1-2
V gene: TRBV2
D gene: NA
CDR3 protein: CASSERGPGVGGYTF
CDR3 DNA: TGTGCCAGCAGTGAGCGGGGCCCGGGGGTTGGTGGCTACACCTTC

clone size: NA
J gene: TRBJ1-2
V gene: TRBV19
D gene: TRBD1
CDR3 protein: CASSTGQGYYGYTF
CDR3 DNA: TGTGCCAGTAGTACAGGACAGGGCTACTATGGCTACACCTTC

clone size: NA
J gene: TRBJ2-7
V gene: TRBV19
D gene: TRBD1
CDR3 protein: CASSMRTGYSYEQYF
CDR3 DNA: TGTGCCAGTAGTATGAGGACAGGGTATTCCTACGAGCAGTACTTC

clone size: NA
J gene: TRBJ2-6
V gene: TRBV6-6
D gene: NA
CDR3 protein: CASSLSPGPGANVLTF
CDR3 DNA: TGTGCCAGCAGTCTTTCCCCAGGGCCTGGGGCCAACGTCCTGACTTTC

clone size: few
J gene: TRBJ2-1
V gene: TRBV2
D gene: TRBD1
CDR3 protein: CASSEGARTGYNEQFF
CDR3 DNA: TGTGCCAGCAGTGAAGGGGCCCGGACAGGGTACAATGAGCAGTTCTTC

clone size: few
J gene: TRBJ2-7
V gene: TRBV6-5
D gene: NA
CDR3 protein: CASSYVTGSYEQYF
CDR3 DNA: TGTGCCAGCAGTTACGTGACAGGTTCCTACGAGCAGTACTTC

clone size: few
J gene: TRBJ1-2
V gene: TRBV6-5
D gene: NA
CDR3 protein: CASSLSGGLDGYTF
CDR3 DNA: TGTGCCAGCAGTCTCAGCGGGGGCCTGGATGGCTACACCTTC

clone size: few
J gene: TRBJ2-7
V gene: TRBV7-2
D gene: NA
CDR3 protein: CASSLTPPRGGANEQYF
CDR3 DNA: TGTGCCAGCAGCTTAACCCCACCCCGTGGGGGGGCGAACGAGCAGTACTTC

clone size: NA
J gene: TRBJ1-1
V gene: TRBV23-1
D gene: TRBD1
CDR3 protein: CASTRQGVNTEAFF
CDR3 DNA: TGCGCCAGCACCCGACAGGGGGTGAACACTGAAGCTTTCTTT

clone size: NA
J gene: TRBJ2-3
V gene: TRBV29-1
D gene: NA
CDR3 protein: CSVNRRGSTDTQYF
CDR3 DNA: TGCAGCGTTAACCGCAGGGGTAGCACAGATACGCAGTATTTT

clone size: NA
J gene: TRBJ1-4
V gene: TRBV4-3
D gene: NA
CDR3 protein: CASSQDRQGGEKLFF
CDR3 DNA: TGCGCCAGCAGCCAAGATCGGCAGGGAGGGGAAAAACTGTTTTTT

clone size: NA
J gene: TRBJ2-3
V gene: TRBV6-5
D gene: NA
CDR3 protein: CASSYWGGSTDTQYF
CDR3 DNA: TGTGCCAGCAGTTACTGGGGGGGCAGCACAGATACGCAGTATTTT

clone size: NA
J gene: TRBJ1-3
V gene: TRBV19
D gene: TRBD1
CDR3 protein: CASRTDRGNTIYF
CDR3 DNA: TGTGCCAGTAGAACGGACAGGGGAAACACCATATATTTT

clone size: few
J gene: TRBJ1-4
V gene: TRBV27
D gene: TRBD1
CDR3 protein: CASSFHRGREEKLFF
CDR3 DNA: TGTGCCAGCAGTTTCCACAGGGGGCGAGAAGAAAAACTGTTTTTT

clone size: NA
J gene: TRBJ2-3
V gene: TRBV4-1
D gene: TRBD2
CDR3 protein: CASSQLPRLAGLGDTQYF
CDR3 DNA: TGCGCCAGCAGCCAACTCCCTCGACTAGCGGGGCTGGGAGATACGCAGTATTTT

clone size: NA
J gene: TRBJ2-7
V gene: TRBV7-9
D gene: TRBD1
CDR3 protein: CASSSDPGTGDEEQYF
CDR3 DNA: TGTGCCAGCAGCTCGGACCCCGGGACAGGGGACGAAGAGCAGTACTTC

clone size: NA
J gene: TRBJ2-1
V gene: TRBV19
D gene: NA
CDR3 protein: CASSTDSSYNEQFF
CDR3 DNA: TGTGCCAGTAGTACCGATTCTAGTTACAATGAGCAGTTCTTC

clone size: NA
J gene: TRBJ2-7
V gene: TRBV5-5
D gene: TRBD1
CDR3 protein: CASSLTQTGPSYEQYF
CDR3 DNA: TGTGCCAGCAGCTTGACCCAGACAGGGCCCTCCTACGAGCAGTACTTC

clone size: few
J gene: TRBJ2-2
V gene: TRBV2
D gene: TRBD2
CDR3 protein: CASSEARLAGLKTGELFF
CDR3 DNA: TGTGCCAGCAGTGAAGCAAGACTAGCGGGGTTGAAGACCGGGGAGCTGTTTTTT

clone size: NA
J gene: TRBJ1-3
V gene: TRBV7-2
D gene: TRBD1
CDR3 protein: CASSSYRGSGNTIYF
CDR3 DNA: TGTGCCAGCAGCTCCTACAGGGGCTCTGGAAACACCATATATTTT

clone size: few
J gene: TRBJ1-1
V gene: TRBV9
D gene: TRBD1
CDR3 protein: CASSVRQGGTEAFF
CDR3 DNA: TGTGCCAGCAGCGTGAGACAGGGGGGGACTGAAGCTTTCTTT

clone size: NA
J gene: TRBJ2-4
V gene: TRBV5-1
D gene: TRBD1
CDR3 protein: CASSLRSTGGSENIQYF
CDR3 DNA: TGCGCCAGCAGCTTGAGGTCGACAGGGGGCTCCGAAAACATTCAGTACTTC

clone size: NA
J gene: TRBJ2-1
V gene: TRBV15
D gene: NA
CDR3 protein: CATSEGWNEQFF
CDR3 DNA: TGTGCCACCAGCGAGGGTTGGAATGAGCAGTTCTTC

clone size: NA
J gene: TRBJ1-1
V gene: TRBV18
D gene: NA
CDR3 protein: CASSPTREETEAFF
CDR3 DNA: TGTGCCAGCTCACCCACCAGGGAAGAAACTGAAGCTTTCTTT

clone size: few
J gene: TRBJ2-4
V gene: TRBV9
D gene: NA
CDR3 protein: CASSVGGQGIQYF
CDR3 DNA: TGTGCCAGCAGCGTAGGGGGGCAGGGCATTCAGTACTTC

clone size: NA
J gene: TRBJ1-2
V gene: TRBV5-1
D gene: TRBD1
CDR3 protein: CASSPSGTGVYGYTF
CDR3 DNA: TGCGCCAGCAGCCCTTCCGGGACAGGGGTCTATGGCTACACCTTC